The 24 T cell receptor beta chains reported below all come from one sample, sequenced in a study of post-analysis software for immune sequencing data (dated by TCRdb to the mid-2010s). Results the study describes overall, beyond this receptor: Several TRBV segments, including TRBV5-6, TRBV5-1 and TRBV20-1, were significantly more frequent in patients than controls.

Which antigens these TCRs recognize remains unknown. The library was prepared using PCR. TCRdb lists the instrument as Illumina HiSeq 2500. To reduce PCR and sequencing biases, unique molecular identifiers were built into the TCR beta cDNA libraries. Starting from the raw public reads, TCRdb applied fastp trimming at Q25, assembled clones with MiXCR and retained in-frame beta chains. Duplicate CDR3 protein sequences are folded into a single record with the most common DNA and genes. The table for this sample lists fewer than 850,000 distinct CDR3 sequences; around 27% of them were counted only once. The top ten clonotypes cover roughly 0.53% of the sample. The sample taken for sequencing was blood. These TCRs come from a girl aged 10 to 17 with multiple sclerosis.

About this clonotype itself: The germline gene is not matched at one end of the junction; a read error may be the cause. The chain recombines TRBV20-1 with TRBJ2-1; the match to TRBD2 covers 10 bases. Germline V CDR1 and CDR2: DFQATT, SNEGSKA (reference sequence). The CDR3 covers 15 residues. This chain's CDR3 is CNASGAAGGPNEQFF. CDR3 in DNA: TGCAATGCTAGCGGGGCAGCGGGAGGGCCGAATGAGCAGTTCTTC.

This clonotype was detected ten times or more. The rearrangement joins TRBV4-3 to TRBJ2-5; weak D call: TRBD2 (7 bases). V lost 4 bases, J lost 1 base, and 16 bases lay in between. Germline values: CDR1 LGHNA, CDR2 YSLEER. CDR3 length equals 16 residues. CDR3 nucleotides: TGCGCCAGCAGCCGAGATCGGGCGGGGGCCCAAGAGACCCAGTACTTC. Translated: CASSRDRAGAQETQYF.

The chain carries TRBV29-1 and TRBJ2-5, with 11 positions matching TRBD1. Trimming cost V 7 bases and J 7 bases; bases outside gene matches: 5. The CDR3 sequence is 12 residues long. CDR1 is SQVTM and CDR2 is ANQGSEA in the germline V gene. This chain's CDR3 is CSADGTGGTQYF. CDR3 sequence (DNA): TGCAGCGCTGACGGGACAGGGGGGACCCAGTACTTC. Based on the CDR3 plus reference TRBV29-1 and TRBJ2-5, the full variable domain is SAVISQKPSRDICQRGTSLTIQCQVDSQVTMMFWYRQQPGQSLTLIATANQGSEATYESGFVIDKFPISRPNLTFSTLTVSNMSPEDSSIYLCSADGTGGTQYFGPGTRLLVL.

This clonotype was counted only a few times. This chain joins TRBV5-4 and TRBJ2-4; D not certain. The germline V gene has CDR1 SGHNT and CDR2 YYREEE (reference sequence). The CDR3 length is 15 residues. V was clipped by 2 bases and J by 1 base, with 10 bases between them. The CDR3 DNA is TGTGCCAGCAGCTTACCAGGCGTGGCCAAAAACATTCAGTACTTC. This codes for CASSLPGVAKNIQYF.

This clonotype appeared a single time. The J gene is TRBJ1-1, the V gene TRBV27; perhaps TRBD1 as D (5 bases). The CDR3 runs 13 residues. CDR1 and CDR2 (germline): MNHEY, SMNVEV (reference sequence). Trimming cost V 8 bases and J 0 bases, with 10 bases left between them. The CDR3 sequence is CASAGLMNTEAFF. As DNA, the CDR3 is TGTGCCAGCGCAGGGCTCATGAACACTGAAGCTTTCTTT.

This clonotype was observed at least ten times. The chain combines TRBV12-3 or TRBV12-4 with TRBJ2-7; tentative D call: TRBD2 (5 bases). This CDR3 contains 11 residues. V shed 6 bases and J shed 7 bases, with 10 bases lying between them. CDR3 DNA: TGTGCCAGCAGCAATCCGGGGGAGCAGTACTTC. Protein: CASSNPGEQYF.

This chain joins TRBV5-5 and TRBJ1-5, with D maybe TRBD1 (6 bases). With 4 bases removed from V and 2 bases from J, the gap between germline ends came to 16 bases. The CDR3 extends over 16 amino acids. Germline-derived CDR1 and CDR2 are SGHKS and YYEKEE (reference sequence). For the CDR3, the DNA is TGTGCCAGCAGCCCCCAATGGGACACTGGCAATCAGCCCCAGCATTTT. The encoded protein is CASSPQWDTGNQPQHF.

The chain has TRBV7-2 and TRBJ2-1; 9 bases match TRBD2. Trimming took 5 bases from V and 4 from J; bases not matched to a gene: 6. Germline lookup yields CDR1 SGHTA and CDR2 FQGNSA. The CDR3 totals 15 residues. CDR3 sequence (DNA): TGTGCCAGCAGCCCGGCCCTAGCGGGGTACAATGAGCAGTTCTTC. Translating it yields CASSPALAGYNEQFF. The whole variable domain, remainder taken from reference TRBV7-2 and TRBJ2-1, is GAGVSQSPSNKVTEKGKDVELRCDPISGHTALYWYRQSLGQGLEFLIYFQGNSAPDKSGLPSDRFSAERTGGSVSTLTIQRTQQEDSAVYLCASSPALAGYNEQFFGPGTRLTVL.

The chain links TRBV12-3 or TRBV12-4 to TRBJ1-1; D is ambiguous. V was clipped by 7 bases and J by 3 bases, with 12 bases between them. The CDR3 has 13 amino acids. The CDR3 DNA sequence: TGTGCCAGCAAAACTCGCCTTCACACTGAAGCTTTCTTT. This sequence encodes CASKTRLHTEAFF.

This clonotype came up a few times. This chain joins TRBV6-2 or TRBV6-3 and TRBJ2-5; D is uncertain. The length of the CDR3 is 11 residues. Germline V gives CDR1 MNHEY, CDR2 SVGEGT. V was pared by 1 base and J by 6 bases, with 3 bases between. The CDR3 DNA sequence: TGTGCCAGCAGTTACTTACAGACCCAGTACTTC. This translates into CASSYLQTQYF.

The chain is built from TRBV7-9 and TRBJ2-1; D call uncertain. V was pared by 5 bases and J by 4 bases, with 6 bases between. Germline V lookup: CDR1 SEHNR, CDR2 FQNEAQ (reference sequence). This CDR3 is 12 amino acids long. The CDR3 region has the DNA TGTGCCAGCAGCGGGGTTTACAATGAGCAGTTCTTC. Encoded protein: CASSGVYNEQFF.

This sequence joins TRBV6-2 or TRBV6-3 and TRBJ2-3, with TRBD1 identical over 9 bases. The junction had 6 bases not matched to a gene; V was cut back by 3 bases and J by 5 bases. CDR3 length: 15 residues. Germline V gives CDR1 MNHEY, CDR2 SVGEGT. The chain's CDR3 is CASSYGQGKGDTQYF. The CDR3, as DNA: TGTGCCAGCAGTTATGGACAGGGGAAGGGAGATACGCAGTATTTT.

This clonotype has a single count. The genes are TRBV10-3 and TRBJ2-4, with 9 bases lining up with TRBD2. The better agreement between TRBJ2-7 and the DNA end casts doubt on the J call. Per the germline V gene, CDR1 is ENHRY and CDR2 is SYGVKD. The length of the CDR3 is 14 residues. The CDR3 region has the DNA TGTGCCATCAGTGAAGAGCGGGAGGTCCACGAGCAGTACTTC. Translation: CAISEEREVHEQYF.

This clonotype occurred a few times. This rearrangement joins TRBV5-1 to TRBJ1-1, with 9 bases fitting TRBD1. Trimming removed 4 bases from V and 5 bases from J; junction bases left unmatched: 9. CDR3 length: 15 amino acids. Germline V gene lookup returns CDR1 SGHRS and CDR2 YFSETQ. Here the CDR3 DNA reads TGCGCCAGCAGCGTATCACAGGGGGCAGGGACTGAAGCTTTCTTT. This sequence encodes CASSVSQGAGTEAFF.

This clonotype was observed a few times. The chain links TRBV9 to TRBJ2-7; D is undetermined. The V gene lost 1 base and the J gene lost 7 bases, with 12 bases spanning the gap. In germline, CDR1 is SGDLS, CDR2 YYNGEE. The CDR3 totals 13 residues. CDR3 region: CASSVSIGQEQYF. Here the CDR3 DNA reads TGTGCCAGCAGCGTAAGTATTGGGCAGGAGCAGTACTTC.

This clonotype was seen only a few times. The chain employs TRBV28 and TRBJ1-2; D is perhaps TRBD1 (5 bases). The CDR3 runs 13 residues. Trimming shortened V by 2 bases and J by 6 bases, and 10 bases separated the two germline ends. Germline V lookup: CDR1 MDHEN, CDR2 SYDVKM. The CDR3 protein is CASSLRQPHGYTF. The CDR3, as DNA: TGTGCCAGCAGTTTACGACAGCCCCATGGCTACACCTTC.

The chain links TRBV2 to TRBJ1-5; D is ambiguous. V gave up 7 bases and J gave up 2 bases, with 9 bases separating them. In germline, CDR1 is SNHLY, CDR2 FYNNEI. This CDR3 has 13 residues. The chain's CDR3 is CASTGVRNQPQHF. The CDR3, as DNA: TGTGCCAGCACTGGGGTGCGCAATCAGCCCCAGCATTTT.

The rearrangement joins TRBV3-1 to TRBJ1-2; perhaps TRBD1 as D (6 bases). The V end was cut by 2 bases, the J end by 8 bases, with 12 bases between. Germline CDR1 reads LGHDT; CDR2 reads YNNKEL (reference sequence). The CDR3 has 13 amino acids. The CDR3 DNA follows: TGTGCCAGCAGCCAACCCCAGGGGCGCGGCTACACCTTC. Protein: CASSQPQGRGYTF.

This clonotype appeared a few times. The chain links TRBV21-1 to TRBJ1-5; the table's TRBD1 call for D was not verified on the DNA. TRBV21-1 is shown as a pseudogene. The CDR3 has 16 amino acids. CDR3 bases: TGTGCCAGCAGCAAAGATAGGGACAGGGCCTCACAGCCCCAGCATTTT. Protein sequence: CASSKDRDRASQPQHF.

There are a few counts of this clonotype. This chain uses TRBV24-1 with TRBJ2-7; D may be TRBD1 (6 bases). The CDR3 is 15 amino acids. Per the germline V gene, CDR1 is KGHDR and CDR2 is SFDVKD. Trimming shortened V by 3 bases and J by 6 bases, and 17 bases separated the two germline ends. The CDR3 DNA is TGTGCCACCAGTGATACCGAAGGGGGTCCGGGCGAGCAGTACTTC. Protein: CATSDTEGGPGEQYF.

The chain has TRBV6-1 and TRBJ2-3; 8 bases align to TRBD1. The CDR3 is made up of 18 amino acids. V shed 0 bases and J 5 bases; nucleotides not matched to a gene: 13. Germline CDR1 and CDR2: MNHNS and SASEGT. The CDR3 DNA is TGTGCCAGCAGTGAAGCCGCCCCCTCCCAGGGGGCTGGAGATACGCAGTATTTT. Encoded protein: CASSEAAPSQGAGDTQYF.

The chain links TRBV29-1 to TRBJ2-5, with D possibly TRBD2 on 6 matching bases. V gave up 7 bases and J gave up 11 bases, with 26 bases separating them. The CDR3 covers 14 residues. Germline V gene lookup returns CDR1 SQVTM and CDR2 ANQGSEA. CDR3 in amino acids: CSGGGGGPNNEQYF. The DNA of the CDR3 is TGCAGCGGTGGTGGTGGAGGGCCAAACAATGAGCAGTACTTC.

The chain recombines TRBV6-6 with TRBJ2-7; 11 bases are shared with TRBD1. This CDR3 is built from 14 residues. Germline V gene sequence: CDR1 MNHNY, CDR2 SVGAGI (reference sequence). V dropped 9 bases and J dropped 1; count of bases not matched to a gene: 5. The CDR3 loop is CASYRDRGSYEQYF. CDR3 nucleotides: TGTGCCAGTTACCGGGACAGGGGGTCCTACGAGCAGTACTTC.

This sequence joins TRBV6-6 and TRBJ2-7; perhaps TRBD2 as D (6 bases). The CDR3 is 15 amino acids. The V end was cut by 8 bases, the J end by 4 bases, with 21 bases between. Germline values: CDR1 MNHNY, CDR2 SVGAGI (reference sequence). CDR3 coding DNA: TGTGCCAGCCGCCCGCTGAGAGGGGACTCGTACGAGCAGTACTTC. Amino acid sequence: CASRPLRGDSYEQYF.